This note documents a single T cell receptor (beta chain) sequence. These data come from a study of technical replicates of blood from a few donors. The V gene's germline CDR1 is SGHRS and CDR2 YFSETQ. V lost 4 bases to trimming and J lost 8 bases, with 24 bases between them. The CDR3 runs 16 residues. The method was immunoSEQ multiplex PCR; TCRdb's version includes in-frame clones alone and lacks a portion of them. The table has roughly 93,000 clones, 95% seen once; the top ten hold around 0.26%. This sequence originates from a human donor in good health. The sequenced sample was T cells isolated from PBMCs. The V and J genes are TRBV5-1 and TRBJ1-2; no clear D. CDR3 coding DNA: TGCGCCAGCAGCGACGAGTGGCGGTATTCGTCTAGCGGCTACACCTTC. Translation gives CASSDEWRYSSSGYTF.